A selection of T cell receptor beta chains follows, all from one sample in a study of identical twins. TCRdb fed the 5' RACE reads into MiXCR, producing one record per CDR3 protein. Of 700,000 to 950,000 distinct CDR3 sequences listed, 9% to 15% are singletons. These sequences were also reported in another study, on yellow fever vaccine responses in identical twins.

The sequenced sample consisted of PBMCs. Receptor source: a woman between 18 and 29 years old in good health. The CDR3 runs from the conserved cysteine through the conserved F or W. Fields, in order: J gene, V gene, clone size, D gene, CDR3 protein, CDR3 DNA. The D gene is left open where the match is weak. A row's size may be missing; if present it is once, few, many or a size class.

j_gene: TRBJ1-6
v_gene: TRBV10-2
abundance: few
d_gene: -
CDR3aa: CASSDRHNSPLHF
CDR3nt: TGCGCCAGCAGTGACAGACATAATTCACCCCTCCACTTT

j_gene: TRBJ2-7
v_gene: TRBV11-2
abundance: few
d_gene: -
CDR3aa: CASSFLVLGLDSYEQYF
CDR3nt: TGTGCCAGCAGCTTCCTCGTATTGGGATTAGACTCCTACGAGCAGTACTTC

j_gene: TRBJ2-2
v_gene: TRBV6-2/TRBV6-3
abundance: -
d_gene: -
CDR3aa: CASQVQTGRRGNTGELFF
CDR3nt: TGTGCCAGCCAAGTCCAGACAGGGCGGAGGGGGAACACCGGGGAGCTGTTTTTT

j_gene: TRBJ2-1
v_gene: TRBV6-6
abundance: many
d_gene: -
CDR3aa: CASTNGGEQFF
CDR3nt: TGTGCCAGCACCAATGGGGGGGAGCAGTTCTTC

j_gene: TRBJ1-1
v_gene: TRBV27
abundance: many
d_gene: -
CDR3aa: CASSFAPPGLGTEAFF
CDR3nt: TGTGCCAGCAGTTTCGCCCCCCCGGGGCTGGGCACTGAAGCTTTCTTT

j_gene: TRBJ2-7
v_gene: TRBV28
abundance: few
d_gene: TRBD2
CDR3aa: CASSLLGTGLVYEQYF
CDR3nt: TGTGCCAGCAGTTTATTGGGCACGGGACTAGTGTACGAGCAGTACTTC

j_gene: TRBJ1-4
v_gene: TRBV29-1
abundance: many
d_gene: -
CDR3aa: CSVLSSATNEKLFF
CDR3nt: TGCAGCGTCCTGTCCTCTGCAACTAATGAAAAACTGTTTTTT

j_gene: TRBJ1-6
v_gene: TRBV10-2
abundance: -
d_gene: TRBD1
CDR3aa: CASKEGTVNSPLHF
CDR3nt: TGCGCCAGCAAGGAAGGGACAGTCAATTCACCCCTCCACTTT

j_gene: TRBJ2-1
v_gene: TRBV13
abundance: few
d_gene: TRBD1
CDR3aa: CASSSPRTGRTPHGEQFF
CDR3nt: TGTGCCAGCAGCTCTCCCCGGACAGGGAGGACTCCCCATGGTGAGCAGTTCTTC

j_gene: TRBJ1-3
v_gene: TRBV18
abundance: -
d_gene: -
CDR3aa: CASSRYDSGNTIYF
CDR3nt: TGTGCCAGCTCACGGTACGACTCTGGAAACACCATATATTTT

j_gene: TRBJ1-5
v_gene: TRBV20-1
abundance: few
d_gene: -
CDR3aa: CSGSGISDQPQHF
CDR3nt: TGCAGTGGGTCGGGGATATCGGATCAGCCCCAGCATTTT

j_gene: TRBJ2-7
v_gene: TRBV29-1
abundance: -
d_gene: -
CDR3aa: CSVEEGNMHEQYF
CDR3nt: TGCAGCGTTGAAGAGGGAAACATGCACGAGCAGTACTTC